This TCR beta chain was sequenced for a study of human T cells and chemical hapten exposure (dated by TCRdb to the early 2020s). With regard to the full study: For sensitization, 2% DPC in acetone was applied to an approximately 2 cm by approximately 2 cm area of upper inner arm skin. Weekly therapeutic DPC doses were additionally applied to the scalp of patients throughout the roughly 23-week study period. Peripheral blood TCR repertoire changes were tracked in vivo in alopecia patients during primary and secondary sensitization to the hapten diphenylcyclopropenone (DPC). Patch testing was done on the upper back using Finn chambers containing 0.01% DPC, and results were scored after 6 days according to International Contact Dermatitis Research Group standards. Libraries were pooled for sequencing, and per-sample TCR yields varied mainly because of small differences in library volumes within the pool. About 29 alopecia patients gave blood for TCR sequencing at one to four time points (pre-sensitization, 2, 6 and 24 weeks). The mostly female patient cohort included alopecia areata with under or over 50% scalp involvement, alopecia totalis and alopecia universalis. Blood samples were taken from patients before sensitization (week 0) and then at 2, 6 and about 24 weeks after DPC sensitization.

About this clonotype itself: Its specific antigen is unknown. Base qualities are not at hand, and no much larger clone is one base apart.

What the authors observed across the whole study: After repeated subsampling, the strength of the expansion versus patch-test correlation and the threshold at which it became significant changed. The number of TCRs above 1 in 1000 frequency did not change with DPC sensitization; there was no evidence of global repertoire structure alterations. Alopecia, a presumed autoimmune disease, was present in all patients, so the immune response of the patients might differ from that of healthy individuals. Compared with pre-sensitization or healthy control sets, expanded TCRs formed significantly more large CDR3 similarity clusters, which is consistent with antigen-driven responses. Patch test score correlated positively with the number of PT1 expanded TCRs, reaching significance at thresholds 8, 16 and 32 but not at 4.

In light of the paper, this sample's time point label describes: patch test 1, 2 weeks after DPC sensitization. In the paper's terms, the treatment or condition label means: therapeutic diphenylcyclopropenone sensitization with weekly scalp DPC. Blood at each patch-test visit was drawn before the patch test was applied. Patients were eligible if aged 18 to 70, diagnosed with alopecia and judged suitable for DPC therapy, and pregnant patients were excluded. Total RNA was extracted from unfractionated whole blood collected in Tempus Blood RNA tubes. The junction carries 9 bases between V and J, which are trimmed by 5 bases and 0 bases respectively. The CDR3 runs 14 amino acids, cysteine and phenylalanine included. Only the CDR3 DNA stays, 42 bases, in frame from base 1. The germline V gene supplies CDR1 LGHNA and CDR2 YNFKEQ. The library relied on RACE. Instrument used: NextSeq 500. Library preparation attached unique molecular identifiers to individual cDNA molecules for quantitative, reproducible TCR counting. For every blood RNA sample, sequencing covered both the TCR alpha and TCR beta chains. The study's processing was this. A median of roughly 99,000 TCRs per sample was observed, with a range of about 23,224 to 750,000. V, J and CDR3 annotation of the TCR reads was carried out using the Decombinator software suite. For PS versus PT1 abundance plots, all samples were subsampled to the same number of TCRs (28,000). Expanded TCRs were defined as absent before sensitization and observed at least eight times at the 2-week time point. TCRdb trimmed the raw reads at Q25, called clones with MiXCR and kept productive beta chains. CDR3 protein sequences are deduplicated, and each keeps its most common genes and DNA. TCRdb, not the authors, supplied the V and J calls. The sample table shows tens of thousands of distinct CDR3 sequences, and about 11% are seen once. The leading ten clones occupy less than 2.5% of the sample.

The sample in question was whole blood, obtained in connection with sensitization to the hapten diphenylcyclopropenone (DPC). This sequence was found in a man in his forties or fifties with alopecia areata. Some clones in this sample may be carry-over from other donors' samples. The chain uses TRBV4-2 and TRBJ2-3; no D gene call is confident. Here is the DNA: TGTGCCAGCAGCGCCCGACCCAGCACAGATACGCAGTATTTT. Its translation reads: CASSARPSTDTQYF.